Described below is a single TCR beta chain sequence and its context. The sample comes from a study of OX40 agonist ivuxolimab in advanced cancers. The table came from immunoSEQ multiplex PCR; TCRdb's copy has only in-frame clones and leaves some out. Among some 41,000 clones listed, around 86% were seen once. The V gene lost 6 bases and the J gene lost 3 bases, with 15 bases spanning the gap. Germline CDR1 and CDR2: MNHNS and SASEGT. The CDR3 has 15 residues. The TCR comes from an adult with an advanced solid tumor such as melanoma, head and neck, liver or kidney cancer. The sample here was CD4+ or CD8+ T cells sorted from blood, taken in a trial of the OX40 agonist ivuxolimab. The chain combines TRBV6-1 with TRBJ1-5; no reliable D call. The CDR3 DNA sequence: TGTGCCAGCAGCTCGGACGGACCTAACAATCAGCCCCAGCATTTT. As protein: CASSSDGPNNQPQHF.